Following are 3 T cell receptor beta chains from one sample sequenced in a study of early T cells in non-severe SARS-CoV-2 infection. Using its own MiXCR run on the 5' RACE reads, TCRdb lists one record per CDR3 protein. The table includes approximately 74,000 distinct CDR3 sequences, 11% to 15% detected once. Sequencing input: whole blood. Source of these receptors: an adult who was a healthcare worker with PCR-confirmed SARS-CoV-2 infection or an uninfected control (not recorded which).

V gene TRBV20-1 combines with J gene TRBJ2-7, with 7 bases that match TRBD2. From germline, CDR1 is DFQATT and CDR2 SNEGSKA (reference sequence). This CDR3 has 14 amino acids. V shed 1 base, J shed 3 bases, and the junction held 6 bases outside the gene matches. CDR3 in amino acids: CSARVGGGNYEQYF. Here the CDR3 DNA reads TGCAGTGCTAGAGTCGGCGGGGGAAACTACGAGCAGTACTTC.

The rearrangement uses TRBV3-1 and TRBJ2-7; 10 bases line up with TRBD2. V was pared by 1 base and J by 2 bases, with 5 bases of the junction left unmatched. This CDR3 has 16 amino acids. Per germline, CDR1 LGHDT and CDR2 YNNKEL (reference sequence). CDR3: CASSQAALAGTYEQYF. The DNA for the CDR3 is TGTGCCAGCAGCCAAGCGGCACTAGCGGGGACCTACGAGCAGTACTTC.

Only one count was recorded for this clonotype. The V call is TRBV11-2, the J call TRBJ1-1; D is unresolved. The CDR3 extends over 13 amino acids. V lost 0 bases and J 4 bases, leaving 6 bases between the germline ends. Germline V gives CDR1 SGHAT, CDR2 FQNNGV. CDR3 in amino acids: CASSLDRSTEAFF. CDR3 in DNA: TGTGCCAGCAGCTTAGATCGTAGCACTGAAGCTTTCTTT. The variable domain in full, with the rest retrieved from reference TRBV11-2 and TRBJ1-1, is EAGVAQSPRYKIIEKRQSVAFWCNPISGHATLYWYQQILGQGPKLLIQFQNNGVVDDSQLPKDRFSAERLKGVDSTLKIQPAKLEDSAVYLCASSLDRSTEAFFGQGTRLTVV.